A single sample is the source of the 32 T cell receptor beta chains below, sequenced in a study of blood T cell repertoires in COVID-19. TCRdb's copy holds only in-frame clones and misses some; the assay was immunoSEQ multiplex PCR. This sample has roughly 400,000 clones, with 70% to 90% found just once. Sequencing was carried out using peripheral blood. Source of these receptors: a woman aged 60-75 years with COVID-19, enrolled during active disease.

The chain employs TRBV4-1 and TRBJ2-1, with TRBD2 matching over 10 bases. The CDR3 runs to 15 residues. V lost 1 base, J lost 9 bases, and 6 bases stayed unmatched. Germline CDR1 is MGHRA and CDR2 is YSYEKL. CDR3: CASSQGSGGAPEQFF. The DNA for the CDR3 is TGCGCCAGCAGCCAAGGGAGCGGGGGGGCCCCTGAGCAGTTCTTC.

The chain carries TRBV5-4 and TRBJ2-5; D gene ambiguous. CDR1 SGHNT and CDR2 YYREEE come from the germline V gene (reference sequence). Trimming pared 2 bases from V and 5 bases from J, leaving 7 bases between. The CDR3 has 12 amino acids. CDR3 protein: CASSFRRETQYF. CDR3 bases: TGTGCCAGCAGCTTTCGTCGGGAGACCCAGTACTTC.

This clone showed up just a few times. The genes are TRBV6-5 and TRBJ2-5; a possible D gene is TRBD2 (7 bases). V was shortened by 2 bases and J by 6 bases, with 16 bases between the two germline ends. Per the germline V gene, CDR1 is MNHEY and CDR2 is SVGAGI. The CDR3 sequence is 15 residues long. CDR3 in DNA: TGTGCCAGCAGTTACGAAACAGGGAGGGTCAAGACCCAGTACTTC. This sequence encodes CASSYETGRVKTQYF.

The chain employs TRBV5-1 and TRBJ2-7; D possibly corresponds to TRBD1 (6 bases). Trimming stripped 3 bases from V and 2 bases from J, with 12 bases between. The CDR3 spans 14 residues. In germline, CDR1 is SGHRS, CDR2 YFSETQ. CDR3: CASSSTGSPYEQYF. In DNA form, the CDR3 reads TGCGCCAGCAGCTCCACAGGGTCTCCCTACGAGCAGTACTTC.

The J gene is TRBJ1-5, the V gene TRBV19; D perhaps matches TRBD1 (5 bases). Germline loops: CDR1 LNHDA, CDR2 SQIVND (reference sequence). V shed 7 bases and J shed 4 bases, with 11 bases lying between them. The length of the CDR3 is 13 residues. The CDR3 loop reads CASNRGGNQPQHF. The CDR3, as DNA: TGTGCCAGTAATCGGGGGGGGAATCAGCCCCAGCATTTT.

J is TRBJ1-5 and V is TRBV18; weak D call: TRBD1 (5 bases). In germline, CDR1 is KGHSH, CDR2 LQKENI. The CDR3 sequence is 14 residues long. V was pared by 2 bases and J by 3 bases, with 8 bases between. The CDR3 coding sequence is TGTGCCAGCTCACCAATGACAGACAATCAGCCCCAGCATTTT. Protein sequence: CASSPMTDNQPQHF.

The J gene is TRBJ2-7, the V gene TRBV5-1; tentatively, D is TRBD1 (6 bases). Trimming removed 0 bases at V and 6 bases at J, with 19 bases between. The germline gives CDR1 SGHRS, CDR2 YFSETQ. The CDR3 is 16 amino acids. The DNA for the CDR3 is TGCGCCAGCAGCTTGGGCGGCGACAGGAGGTCAACCGAGCAGTACTTC. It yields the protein CASSLGGDRRSTEQYF.

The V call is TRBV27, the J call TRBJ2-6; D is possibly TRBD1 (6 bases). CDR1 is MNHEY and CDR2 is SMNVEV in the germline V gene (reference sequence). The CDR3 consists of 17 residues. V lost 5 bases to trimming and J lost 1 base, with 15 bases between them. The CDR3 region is CASSLRGTESGANVLTF. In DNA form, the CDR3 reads TGTGCCAGCAGTCTCAGGGGAACCGAGTCTGGGGCCAACGTCCTGACTTTC.

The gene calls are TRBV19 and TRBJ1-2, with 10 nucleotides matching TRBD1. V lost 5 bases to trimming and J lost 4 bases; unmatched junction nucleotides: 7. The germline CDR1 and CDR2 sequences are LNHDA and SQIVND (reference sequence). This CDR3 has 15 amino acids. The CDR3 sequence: CASSPWTGGIYGYTF. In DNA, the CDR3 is TGTGCCAGTAGTCCGTGGACAGGGGGGATCTATGGCTACACCTTC.

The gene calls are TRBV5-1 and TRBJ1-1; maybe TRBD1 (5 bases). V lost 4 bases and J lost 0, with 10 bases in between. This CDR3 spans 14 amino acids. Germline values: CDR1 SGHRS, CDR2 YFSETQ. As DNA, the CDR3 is TGCGCCAGCAGCCTCGGGGGGGTGAACACTGAAGCTTTCTTT. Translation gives CASSLGGVNTEAFF.

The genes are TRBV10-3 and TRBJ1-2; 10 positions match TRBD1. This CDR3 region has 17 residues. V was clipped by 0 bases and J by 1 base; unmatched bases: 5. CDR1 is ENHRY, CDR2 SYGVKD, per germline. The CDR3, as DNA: TGTGCCATCAGTGAGTCGAAGGGACAGGGGAGTAACTATGGCTACACCTTC. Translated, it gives CAISESKGQGSNYGYTF.

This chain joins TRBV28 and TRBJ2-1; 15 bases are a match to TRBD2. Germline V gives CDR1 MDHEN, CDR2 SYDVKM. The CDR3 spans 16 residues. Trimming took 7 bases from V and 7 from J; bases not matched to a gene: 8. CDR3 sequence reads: CASNRPGTSGGNEQFF. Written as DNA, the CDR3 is TGTGCCAGCAATCGACCAGGGACTAGCGGGGGGAATGAGCAGTTCTTC.

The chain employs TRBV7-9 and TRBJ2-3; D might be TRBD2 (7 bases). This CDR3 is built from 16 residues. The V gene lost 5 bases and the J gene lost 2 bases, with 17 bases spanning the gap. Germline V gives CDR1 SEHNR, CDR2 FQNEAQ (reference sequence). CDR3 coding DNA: TGTGCCAGCAGCCAGGTCGGGGGGCTGGCCACAGATACGCAGTATTTT. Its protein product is CASSQVGGLATDTQYF. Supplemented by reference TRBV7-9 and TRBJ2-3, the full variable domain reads DTGVSQNPRHKITKRGQNVTFRCDPISEHNRLYWYRQTLGQGPEFLTYFQNEAQLEKSRLLSDRFSAERPKGSFSTLEIQRTEQGDSAMYLCASSQVGGLATDTQYFGPGTRLTVL.

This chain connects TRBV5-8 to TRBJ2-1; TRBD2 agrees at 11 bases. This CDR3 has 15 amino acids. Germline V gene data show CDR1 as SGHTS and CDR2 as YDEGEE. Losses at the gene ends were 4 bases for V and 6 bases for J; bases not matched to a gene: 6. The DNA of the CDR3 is TGTGCCAGCAGCCGGGAGGGACTAGCGGTCAATGAGCAGTTCTTC. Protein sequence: CASSREGLAVNEQFF.

CDR3 in amino acids: CASSEAPSNYGYTF. The CDR3 DNA reads as TGTGCCAGCAGTGAAGCCCCCAGTAACTATGGCTACACCTTC. V usage is TRBV6-1 and J usage is TRBJ1-2; D remains unclear. V lost 0 bases and J 1 base, leaving 6 bases between the germline ends. The CDR3 is 14 amino acids. In germline, CDR1 is MNHNS, CDR2 SASEGT.

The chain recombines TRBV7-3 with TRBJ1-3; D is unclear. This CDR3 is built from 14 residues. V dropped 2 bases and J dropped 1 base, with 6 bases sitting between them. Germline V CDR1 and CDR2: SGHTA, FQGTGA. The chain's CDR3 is CASSLYGSGNTIYF. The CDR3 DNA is TGTGCCAGCAGCTTATACGGGTCTGGAAACACCATATATTTT.

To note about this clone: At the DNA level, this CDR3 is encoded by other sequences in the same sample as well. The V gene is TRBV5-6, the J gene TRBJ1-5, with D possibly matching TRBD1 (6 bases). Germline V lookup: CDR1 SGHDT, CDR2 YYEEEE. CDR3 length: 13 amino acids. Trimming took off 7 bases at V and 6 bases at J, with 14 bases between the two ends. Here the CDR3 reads CASSGGRAQPQHF. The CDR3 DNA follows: TGTGCCAGCTCTGGGGGCAGGGCTCAGCCCCAGCATTTT.

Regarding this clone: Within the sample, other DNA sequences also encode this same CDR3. The CDR3: CASSYSGGGYTF. Here the CDR3 DNA reads TGTGCCAGCAGTTACTCGGGGGGTGGCTACACCTTC. The chain has TRBV6-5 and TRBJ1-2, with D possibly being TRBD1 (5 bases). In germline, CDR1 is MNHEY, CDR2 SVGAGI. V was pared by 0 bases and J by 7 bases, with 6 bases between. The CDR3 length is 12 residues.

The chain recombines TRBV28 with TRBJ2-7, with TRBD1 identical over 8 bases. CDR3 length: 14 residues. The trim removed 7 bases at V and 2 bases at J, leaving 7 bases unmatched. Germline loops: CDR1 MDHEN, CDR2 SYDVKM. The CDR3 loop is CASTTGQGPYEQYF. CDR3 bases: TGTGCCAGCACCACAGGACAGGGACCCTACGAGCAGTACTTC.

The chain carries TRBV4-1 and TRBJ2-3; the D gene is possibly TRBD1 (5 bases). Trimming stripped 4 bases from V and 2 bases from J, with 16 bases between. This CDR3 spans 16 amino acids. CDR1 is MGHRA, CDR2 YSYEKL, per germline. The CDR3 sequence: CASSRVDRINTDTQYF. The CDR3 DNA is TGCGCCAGCAGCCGCGTAGACAGAATAAACACAGATACGCAGTATTTT.

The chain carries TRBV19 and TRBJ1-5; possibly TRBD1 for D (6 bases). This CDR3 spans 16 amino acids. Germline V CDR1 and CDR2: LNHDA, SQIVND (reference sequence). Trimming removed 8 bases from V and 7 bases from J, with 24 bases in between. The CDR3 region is CASGNQRGARGQPQHF. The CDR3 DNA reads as TGTGCCAGTGGAAATCAGCGGGGGGCGCGAGGACAGCCCCAGCATTTT.

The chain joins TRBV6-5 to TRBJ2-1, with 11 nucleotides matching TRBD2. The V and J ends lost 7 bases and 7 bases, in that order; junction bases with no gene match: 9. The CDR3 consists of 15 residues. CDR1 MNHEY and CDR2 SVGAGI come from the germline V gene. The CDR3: CASNLLAGGLNEQFF. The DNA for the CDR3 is TGTGCCAGCAATCTCCTAGCGGGGGGTCTTAATGAGCAGTTCTTC.

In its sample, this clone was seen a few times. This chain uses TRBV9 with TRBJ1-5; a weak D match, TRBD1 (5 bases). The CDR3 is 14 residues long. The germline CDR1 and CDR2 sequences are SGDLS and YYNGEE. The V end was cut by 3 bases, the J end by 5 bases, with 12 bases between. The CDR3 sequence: CASSEVGVYQPQHF. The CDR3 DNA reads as TGTGCCAGCAGCGAGGTAGGGGTGTATCAGCCCCAGCATTTT.

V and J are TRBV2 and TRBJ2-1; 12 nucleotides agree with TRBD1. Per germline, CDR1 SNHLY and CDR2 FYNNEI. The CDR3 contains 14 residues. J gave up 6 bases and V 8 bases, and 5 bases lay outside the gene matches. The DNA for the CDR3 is TGTGCCAGCGGGGGACAGGGGGCGGCCAATGAGCAGTTCTTC. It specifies CASGGQGAANEQFF.

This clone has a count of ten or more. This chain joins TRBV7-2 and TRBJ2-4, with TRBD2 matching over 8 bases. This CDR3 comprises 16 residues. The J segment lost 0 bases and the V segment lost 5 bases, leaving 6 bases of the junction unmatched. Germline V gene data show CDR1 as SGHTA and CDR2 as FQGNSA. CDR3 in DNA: TGTGCCAGCAGCCATCTAGCGGGTCTAGCCAAAAACATTCAGTACTTC. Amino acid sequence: CASSHLAGLAKNIQYF.

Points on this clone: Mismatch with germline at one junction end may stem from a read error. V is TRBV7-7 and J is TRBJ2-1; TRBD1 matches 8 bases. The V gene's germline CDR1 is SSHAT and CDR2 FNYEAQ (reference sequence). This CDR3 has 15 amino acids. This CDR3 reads CASSQDRVTYNEQFF. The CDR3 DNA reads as TGTGCTAGCAGCCAGGACAGGGTGACCTACAATGAGCAGTTCTTC. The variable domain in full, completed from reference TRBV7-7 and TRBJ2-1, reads GAGVSQSPRYKVTKRGQDVTLRCDPISSHATLYWYQQALGQGPEFLTYFNYEAQPDKSGLPSDRFSAERPEGSISTLTIQRTEQRDSAMYRCASSQDRVTYNEQFFGPGTRLTVL.

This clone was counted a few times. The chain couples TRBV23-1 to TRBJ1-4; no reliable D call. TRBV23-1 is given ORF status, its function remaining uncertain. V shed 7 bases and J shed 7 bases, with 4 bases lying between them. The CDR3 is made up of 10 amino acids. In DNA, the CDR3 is TGCGCCAGCATATTTGAAAAACTGTTTTTT. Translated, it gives CASIFEKLFF.

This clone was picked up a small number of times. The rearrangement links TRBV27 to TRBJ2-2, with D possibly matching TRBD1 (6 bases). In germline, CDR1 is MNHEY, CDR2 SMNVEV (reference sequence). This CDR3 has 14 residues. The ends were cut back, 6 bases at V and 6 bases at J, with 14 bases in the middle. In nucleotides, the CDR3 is TGTGCCAGCAGCCCTACAGGGTCGGCCGGGGAGCTGTTTTTT. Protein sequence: CASSPTGSAGELFF.

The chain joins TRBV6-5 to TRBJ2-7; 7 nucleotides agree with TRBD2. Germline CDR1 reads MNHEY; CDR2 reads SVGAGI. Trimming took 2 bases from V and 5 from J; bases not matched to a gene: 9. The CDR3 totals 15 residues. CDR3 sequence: CASSYSGGGPHEQYF. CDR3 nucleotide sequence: TGTGCCAGCAGTTACAGTGGCGGGGGTCCCCACGAGCAGTACTTC.

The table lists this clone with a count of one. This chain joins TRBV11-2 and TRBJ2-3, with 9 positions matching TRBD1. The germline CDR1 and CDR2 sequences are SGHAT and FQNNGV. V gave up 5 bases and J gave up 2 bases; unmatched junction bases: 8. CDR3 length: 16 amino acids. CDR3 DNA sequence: TGTGCCAGCAGCCGTAGACAGGGGGTTATCACAGATACGCAGTATTTT. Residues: CASSRRQGVITDTQYF.

The CDR3 sequence is CASSYSTQVFYGYTF. CDR3 coding DNA: TGTGCCAGCAGTTACTCGACGCAGGTCTTCTATGGCTACACCTTC. The rearrangement joins TRBV6-5 to TRBJ1-2, with unresolved D. V was trimmed by 0 bases and J by 4 bases, leaving 12 bases between them. This CDR3 has 15 amino acids. The V gene's germline CDR1 is MNHEY and CDR2 SVGAGI.

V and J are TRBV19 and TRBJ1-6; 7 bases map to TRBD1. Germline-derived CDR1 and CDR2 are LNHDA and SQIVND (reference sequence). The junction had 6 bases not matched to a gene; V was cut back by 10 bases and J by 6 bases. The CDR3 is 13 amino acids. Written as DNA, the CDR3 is TGTGCCACCCGGGACAGCCGTAATTCACCCCTCCACTTT. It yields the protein CATRDSRNSPLHF.